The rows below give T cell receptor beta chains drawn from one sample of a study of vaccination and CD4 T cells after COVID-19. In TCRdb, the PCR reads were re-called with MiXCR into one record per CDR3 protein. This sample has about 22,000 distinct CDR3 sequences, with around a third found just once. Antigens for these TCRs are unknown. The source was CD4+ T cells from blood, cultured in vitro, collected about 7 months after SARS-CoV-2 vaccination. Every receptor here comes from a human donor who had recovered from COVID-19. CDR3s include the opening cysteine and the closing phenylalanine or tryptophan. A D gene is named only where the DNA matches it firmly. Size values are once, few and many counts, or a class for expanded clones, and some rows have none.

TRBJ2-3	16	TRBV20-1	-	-	TGCAGTGCTAGGGGTCATCGGAGTTCGAACGCAGATACGCAGTATTTT	CSARGHRSSNADTQYF
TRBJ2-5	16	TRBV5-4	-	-	TGTGCCAGCAGCTTCCGACAGTACAACACTGGAGAGACCCAGTACTTC	CASSFRQYNTGETQYF
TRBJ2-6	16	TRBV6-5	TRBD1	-	TGTGCCAGCAGTTACTCGACAGGGGATGGGGCCAACGTCCTGACTTTC	CASSYSTGDGANVLTF
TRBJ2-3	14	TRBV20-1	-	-	TGCAGTGCTAGCCTTCTTGGGGGGCAAGATACGCAGTATTTT	CSASLLGGQDTQYF
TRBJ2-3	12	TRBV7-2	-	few	TGTGCCAGCAGCTCGCCAGGGGTTACGCAGTATTTT	CASSSPGVTQYF
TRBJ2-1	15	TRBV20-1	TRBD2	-	TGCAGTGCTAGTAAGATTGAGACTAGCTCGTTAGAGCAGTTCTTC	CSASKIETSSLEQFF
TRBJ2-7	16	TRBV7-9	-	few	TGTGCCAGCAGCTTCTGGGAATCGGACAGCGACTTCGAGCAGTACTTC	CASSFWESDSDFEQYF
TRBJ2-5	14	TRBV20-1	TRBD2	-	TGCAGTGCTCGAGGTCTAGCGGAAAAAGAGACCCAGTACTTC	CSARGLAEKETQYF
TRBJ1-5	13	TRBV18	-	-	TGTGCCAGCTGGGGCGGGGGAATACAGCCCCAGCATTTT	CASWGGGIQPQHF
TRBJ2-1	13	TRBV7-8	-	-	TGTGCCAGCAGCTTAGGCCTTGGGAATGAGCAGTTCTTC	CASSLGLGNEQFF
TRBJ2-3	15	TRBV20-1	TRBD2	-	TGCAGTGCTAGAGATCACCGGGGGGGATCAGATACGCAGTATTTT	CSARDHRGGSDTQYF
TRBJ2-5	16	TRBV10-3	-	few	TGTGCCATCAGTGATTTCGGGGGCGACCGCTCGGAGACCCAGTACTTC	CAISDFGGDRSETQYF
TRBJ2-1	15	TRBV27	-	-	TGTGCCAGCAGTTTAGGGCGGGCGATTTACAATGAGCAGTTCTTC	CASSLGRAIYNEQFF
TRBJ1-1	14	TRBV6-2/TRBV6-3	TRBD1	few	TGTGCCAGTAAACCCCAGGGGGAGAACACTGAAGCTTTCTTT	CASKPQGENTEAFF
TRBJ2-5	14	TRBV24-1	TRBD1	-	TGTGCCACCAGTGATTCGGTGACAGGGGAGACCCAGTACTTC	CATSDSVTGETQYF
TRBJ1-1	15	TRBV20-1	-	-	TGCAGTGCTAGAGACGTGGGACGGGGTAACACTGAAGCTTTCTTT	CSARDVGRGNTEAFF
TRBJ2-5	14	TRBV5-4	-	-	TGTGCCAGCAGCTCCCAGGGGGGACAAGAGACCCAGTACTTC	CASSSQGGQETQYF
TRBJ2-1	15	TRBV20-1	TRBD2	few	TGCAGTGCTGGGACTAGCGGGGGGGCCTACAATGAGCAGTTCTTC	CSAGTSGGAYNEQFF
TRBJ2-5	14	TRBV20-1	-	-	TGCAGTGCTGATAGGACGGCCTACCAAGAGACCCAGTACTTC	CSADRTAYQETQYF
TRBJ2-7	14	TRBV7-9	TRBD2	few	TGTGCCAGCAGCCTTACTAGCGGACCCTACGAGCAGTACTTC	CASSLTSGPYEQYF
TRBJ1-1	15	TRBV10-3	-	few	TGTGCCATCAGTCCCTGGGGGAGCCAGGACACTGAAGCTTTCTTT	CAISPWGSQDTEAFF
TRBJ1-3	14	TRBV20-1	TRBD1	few	TGCAGTGCCGTGACAGGGGGGTGGGGAAACACCATATATTTT	CSAVTGGWGNTIYF
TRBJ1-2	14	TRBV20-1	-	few	TGCAGTGCAGGGCCTTCGGGGGCCCGCTATGGCTACACCTTC	CSAGPSGARYGYTF
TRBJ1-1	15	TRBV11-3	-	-	TGTGCCAGCAGCTTATCACCGGGGGGGGGAAAAGAAGCTTTCTTT	CASSLSPGGGKEAFF
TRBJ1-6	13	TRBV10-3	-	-	TGTGCCATCAGTGAGATAATGAATTCACCCCTCCACTTT	CAISEIMNSPLHF
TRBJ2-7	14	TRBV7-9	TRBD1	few	TGTGCCAGCAGCCTGGGACAGAGCTCCTACGAGCAGTACTTC	CASSLGQSSYEQYF